This T cell receptor beta chain is from a study of T cells in Graves' hyperthyroidism and ophthalmopathy. Uncontrolled infection, other autoimmune disease, pregnancy or lactation disqualified patients from enrolment. CDR3 length equals 16 residues. Germline CDR1 MRHNA, CDR2 SNTAGT. Regarding the study as a whole: Onset of ophthalmopathy came a median roughly 6.4 months after the model predicted it.

Worth noting for this clonotype: The antigen remains unidentified. Because it lacks the conserved phenylalanine or tryptophan at the end, this CDR3 is likely a read error.

There were TCR beta CDR3 regions amplified from RNA transcripts. RT-PCR in the first round (using the HTBI primer set) targeted the TCR CDR3. In TCRdb, the multiplex PCR reads were re-called with MiXCR into one record per CDR3 protein. This table has 30,000 to 35,000 distinct CDR3 sequences, around 53% appearing once. Material: blood. This sequence was found in a woman in her 40s with Graves' ophthalmopathy. The rearrangement uses TRBV6-4 and TRBJ2-1, with 10 bases aligning to TRBD2. In DNA form, the CDR3 reads TGTGCCGGCAGTGACACCGGGACTAGCGTGCCAGAGACGCAGTTCTGC. It specifies CAGSDTGTSVPETQFC.